The clone carrying this TCR beta chain appeared a single time. Its specificity is not known. This sample is part of a study of CD8 T cells in Susac syndrome. Study information: Of the sequenced Susac syndrome patients, 5 or 6 had active disease and 8 or 9 were in remission. Study results and limitations: It was in TEMRA cells and active patients that Susac CD8+ clonal expansion peaked.

The V gene end was trimmed by 4 bases and the J gene end by 8 bases; junction bases not matched to a gene: 6. CDR1 is SQVTM and CDR2 is ANQGSEA in the germline V gene. The CDR3 loop spans 12 amino acids. With random hexamers, reverse transcription was performed on roughly 0.45 to 1 ug of RNA. Across 54 Vbeta and 13 Jbeta, immunoSEQ multiplex PCR amplified TCR beta CDR3. TCRdb independently ran MiXCR on the immunoSEQ multiplex PCR reads; one entry per CDR3 protein. The table has around 110,000 distinct CDR3 sequences, 94% seen once. Sequenced sample: CD8+ T cells from PBMCs. This clonotype was obtained from a human donor with Susac syndrome. This chain connects TRBV29-1 to TRBJ1-2; 8 nucleotides align to TRBD1. CDR3 in DNA: TGCAGCGTTGTGGTCAGGGGGCACGGCTACACCTTC. Translated: CSVVVRGHGYTF.